These 24 T cell receptor beta chains came from one sample sequenced in a study of blood T cells in healthy people across ages. Using a J-beta primer mix together with a sample-barcoded 5' primer, a second PCR was run for roughly 7 to 12 cycles. Using its own MiXCR run on the 5' RACE reads, TCRdb lists one record per CDR3 protein. The sample consists of some 1.5 million distinct CDR3 sequences, 40% to 45% of them appearing once. The source material was blood. Receptors were obtained from a woman aged 18 to 35 in good health.

V and J are TRBV11-2 and TRBJ2-7; 9 nucleotides agree with TRBD1. The CDR3 is 16 amino acids. In germline, CDR1 is SGHAT, CDR2 FQNNGV. Trimming cost V 3 bases and J 3 bases; bases outside gene matches: 9. Written as DNA, the CDR3 is TGTGCCAGCAGCTTCTCGCTGGGACAGGGTGACTACGAGCAGTACTTC. It translates to CASSFSLGQGDYEQYF.

The CDR3 bases are TGTGCCAGCAGCTCCCCTGGGGGGAGCGAGCAGTTCTTC. As protein: CASSSPGGSEQFF. The chain employs TRBV7-2 and TRBJ2-1, with D maybe TRBD2 (6 bases). CDR3 length equals 13 residues. Germline V gene data show CDR1 as SGHTA and CDR2 as FQGNSA. V lost 4 bases to trimming and J lost 10 bases, with 14 bases between them.

On this clonotype itself: A junction end diverges from the germline sequence, so it may reflect a read error. V gene TRBV28 combines with J gene TRBJ2-7, with D uncertain. Germline CDR1 and CDR2: MDHEN and SYDVKM. This CDR3 contains 14 residues. For the CDR3, the DNA is TGTGCCAGCAGTCCCCGGACGAAAGCCTACGGGCAGTACTTC. Translation gives CASSPRTKAYGQYF.

The chain carries TRBV12-3 or TRBV12-4 and TRBJ2-1, with 8 bases identical to TRBD2. J lost 2 bases, V lost 3 bases, and 6 bases had no gene match. This CDR3 is 16 amino acids long. CDR3 amino acids: CASSLVSGGTYNEQFF. The CDR3 nucleotides read TGTGCCAGCAGTTTGGTGAGCGGGGGCACCTACAATGAGCAGTTCTTC.

This clonotype was picked up a small number of times. CDR3 loop: CASSLTGTVYNEQFF. In DNA form, the CDR3 reads TGTGCCAGCAGTCTTACCGGGACAGTTTACAATGAGCAGTTCTTC. The V call is TRBV27, the J call TRBJ2-1, with 7 bases that match TRBD1. Germline-derived CDR1 and CDR2 are MNHEY and SMNVEV (reference sequence). The CDR3 length is 15 residues. Germline trimming cut 5 bases from V and 4 bases from J; bases unmatched to any gene: 8.

This clonotype has more than one count but fewer than ten. The chain uses TRBV5-1 and TRBJ2-7; D is possibly TRBD1 (5 bases). CDR3 length: 15 residues. The germline V gene encodes CDR1 SGHRS and CDR2 YFSETQ. V was cut by 0 bases and J by 2 bases, with 12 bases left in between. The CDR3: CASSLEAGPTYEQYF. In nucleotides, the CDR3 is TGCGCCAGCAGCTTGGAGGCAGGGCCTACCTACGAGCAGTACTTC.

This clonotype has ten or more counts. The chain joins TRBV5-6 to TRBJ2-1; D is unresolved. Germline V gene sequence: CDR1 SGHDT, CDR2 YYEEEE. The V gene lost 2 bases and the J gene lost 5 bases, with 8 bases spanning the gap. The CDR3 totals 13 residues. The CDR3 is CASSLGRNNEQFF. DNA of the CDR3: TGTGCCAGCAGCTTAGGCAGGAACAATGAGCAGTTCTTC.

This clonotype was detected ten times or more. V is TRBV5-1 and J is TRBJ1-4; 11 bases line up with TRBD1. The CDR3 sequence is 14 residues long. Germline values: CDR1 SGHRS, CDR2 YFSETQ. V was clipped by 5 bases and J by 6 bases; unmatched bases: 3. The CDR3 bases are TGCGCCAGCAGGCGGGGACAGGGGGATGAAAAACTGTTTTTT. As protein: CASRRGQGDEKLFF.

This rearrangement joins TRBV6-5 to TRBJ2-7; D ambiguous. The CDR3 totals 13 residues. V was pared by 7 bases and J by 2 bases, with 12 bases between. Germline values: CDR1 MNHEY, CDR2 SVGAGI. The DNA of the CDR3 is TGTGCCAGCACGGGCAGGTTCCCCTACGAGCAGTACTTC. This codes for CASTGRFPYEQYF.

The rearrangement uses TRBV7-2 and TRBJ1-2, with a possible D match to TRBD1 (6 bases). Trimming pared 4 bases from V and 4 bases from J, leaving 19 bases between. The germline CDR1 and CDR2 sequences are SGHTA and FQGNSA. The CDR3 is made up of 16 amino acids. CDR3 region: CASSSGQHAKSYGYTF. In DNA form, the CDR3 reads TGTGCCAGCAGCTCGGGACAACATGCAAAGTCCTATGGCTACACCTTC.

This chain connects TRBV6-2 or TRBV6-3 to TRBJ1-2; 9 nucleotides line up with TRBD1. The CDR3 totals 17 residues. Germline V lookup: CDR1 MNHEY, CDR2 SVGEGT. V trimming: 2 bases; J trimming: 2 bases; junction bases outside the gene matches: 9. CDR3 residues: CASSYAWWTGENYGYTF. The CDR3 DNA follows: TGTGCCAGCAGTTACGCGTGGTGGACAGGGGAAAACTATGGCTACACCTTC.

V is TRBV9 and J is TRBJ2-7; TRBD1 matches 7 bases. There are 13 residues in the CDR3. Trimming removed 0 bases from V and 5 bases from J; junction bases left unmatched: 2. Germline-derived CDR1 and CDR2 are SGDLS and YYNGEE. The CDR3 spells CASSVVGTDEQYF. CDR3 nucleotide sequence: TGTGCCAGCAGCGTAGTTGGGACAGACGAGCAGTACTTC.

This clonotype came up many times. This chain joins TRBV12-3 or TRBV12-4 and TRBJ1-1; D remains unclear. Deletions cut 6 bases from V and 5 bases from J, with 13 bases between. The CDR3 length is 13 residues. The CDR3 coding sequence is TGTGCCAGCAGCACTGGCCCGGGAACTGAAGCTTTCTTT. Protein product: CASSTGPGTEAFF.

This clonotype was seen more than once but under ten times. The chain employs TRBV20-1 and TRBJ2-5; 8 bases map to TRBD2. The DNA end lines up better with TRBJ2-7; the J call may be wrong. This CDR3 is built from 17 residues. Germline assignment: CDR1 DFQATT and CDR2 SNEGSKA (reference sequence). CDR3 amino acids: CSARDEWGTRGSYEQYF. Here the CDR3 DNA reads TGCAGTGCTAGAGATGAGTGGGGGACTAGGGGATCCTACGAGCAGTACTTC.

This clonotype has at least ten counts. The chain is built from TRBV6-2 or TRBV6-3 and TRBJ1-5, with D possibly being TRBD1 (5 bases). Trimming stripped 5 bases from V and 7 bases from J, with 9 bases between. The germline CDR1 and CDR2 sequences are MNHEY and SVGEGT. CDR3 length: 12 residues. CDR3 amino acids: CASSPRDQPQHF. The CDR3 nucleotides are TGTGCCAGCAGTCCGAGGGACCAGCCCCAGCATTTT.

This clonotype turned up a few times. In nucleotides, the CDR3 is TGCAGTGCTTCCCGGGACAGGGACTCTGAAGCTTTCTTT. This codes for CSASRDRDSEAFF. V and J are TRBV20-1 and TRBJ1-1; 9 positions match TRBD1. The CDR3 contains 13 residues. Germline V gene sequence: CDR1 DFQATT, CDR2 SNEGSKA (reference sequence). The junction had 7 bases not matched to a gene; V was cut back by 5 bases and J by 6 bases.

This sequence joins TRBV14 and TRBJ2-5; 7 positions agree with TRBD1. J gave up 5 bases and V 1 base, and 16 bases lay outside the gene matches. Germline V lookup: CDR1 SGHDN, CDR2 FVKESK. The CDR3 consists of 18 residues. The CDR3 coding sequence is TGTGCCAGCAGCCAAGGACGGGTATCGAGACAGGGACGGGAGACCCAGTACTTC. This sequence encodes CASSQGRVSRQGRETQYF.

The gene calls are TRBV28 and TRBJ2-7, with 13 bases that match TRBD2. The CDR3 consists of 16 residues. The germline V gene has CDR1 MDHEN and CDR2 SYDVKM. Trimming removed 3 bases from V and 7 bases from J; junction bases left unmatched: 9. The CDR3 reads CASSFGTSGKYNEQYF. The CDR3 nucleotides are TGTGCCAGCAGTTTCGGGACTAGCGGGAAATACAATGAGCAGTACTTC.

With respect to this clonotype: This clone may be a read error of a much larger clone one base away. The V and J genes are TRBV12-3 or TRBV12-4 and TRBJ2-3, with D maybe TRBD1 (6 bases). The V gene lost 9 bases and the J gene lost 7 bases, with 17 bases spanning the gap. The length of the CDR3 is 13 residues. In nucleotides, the CDR3 is TGTGCCAGTCGCACTACAGGGATATATACGCAGTATTTT. This codes for CASRTTGIYTQYF.

This chain links TRBV30 with TRBJ2-1; D is unclear. V dropped 0 bases and J dropped 8 bases, with 5 bases sitting between them. This CDR3 is 11 amino acids long. From germline, CDR1 is GTSNPN and CDR2 SVGIG (reference sequence). This CDR3 reads CAWSVRDEQFF. The CDR3 DNA reads TGTGCCTGGAGTGTACGGGATGAGCAGTTCTTC.

This clonotype was detected only once. V is TRBV11-2 and J is TRBJ1-6; tentatively, D is TRBD1 (6 bases). This CDR3 has 14 amino acids. From germline, CDR1 is SGHAT and CDR2 FQNNGV. Trimming removed 6 bases from V and 14 bases from J, with 20 bases in between. CDR3 DNA: TGTGCCAGCAGTCTCAGGGGCCGCGAAAGGGCCCTCCACTTT. This codes for CASSLRGRERALHF.

The V call is TRBV2, the J call TRBJ2-5, with 7 bases that match TRBD1. The J call is doubtful: the DNA matches TRBJ2-7 better. This CDR3 region has 14 residues. The V gene's germline CDR1 is SNHLY and CDR2 FYNNEI. CDR3 amino acids: CASSEQGQGDEQYF. In DNA form, the CDR3 reads TGTGCCAGCAGTGAACAGGGGCAGGGGGACGAGCAGTACTTC.

This clonotype was detected a few times. The chain recombines TRBV7-9 with TRBJ2-1; D is possibly TRBD2 (6 bases). This CDR3 is 16 amino acids long. Trimming pared 9 bases from V and 3 bases from J, leaving 21 bases between. CDR1 is SEHNR, CDR2 FQNEAQ, per germline (reference sequence). CDR3 amino acids: CASRIAETGFYNEQFF. DNA of the CDR3: TGTGCCAGTCGGATAGCGGAAACGGGGTTCTACAATGAGCAGTTCTTC.

This chain connects TRBV29-1 to TRBJ2-7; the D is unclear. The germline gives CDR1 SQVTM, CDR2 ANQGSEA. This CDR3 has 12 residues. With 4 bases removed from V and 7 bases from J, the gap between germline ends came to 14 bases. The CDR3 sequence is CSVVWGSEEQYF. In nucleotides, the CDR3 is TGCAGCGTTGTATGGGGATCCGAGGAGCAGTACTTC.